This record covers a single T cell receptor beta chain. The record originates from a study of shared clonotypes between healthy human individuals. TCRdb keeps only in-frame clones here, not all; method: immunoSEQ multiplex PCR. The sample shows about 2,500,000 clones, 90% to 95% of them seen only once. This sequence originates from a man aged 18 to 29 in good health. The specimen was naive CD4+ T cells sorted from blood. Subset here: CD45RA+ positively selected.

The CDR3, as DNA: TGTGCCAGCAGCCGGCAGGGCTCCTACAATGAGCAGTTCTTC. It yields the protein CASSRQGSYNEQFF. The chain joins TRBV16 to TRBJ2-1; D may be TRBD1 (5 bases). With 4 bases removed from V and 0 bases from J, the gap between germline ends came to 7 bases. This CDR3 spans 14 amino acids. Germline V gene lookup returns CDR1 KGHSY and CDR2 FQNENV.